This TCR beta chain is drawn from a study of cytomegalovirus exposure and HLA in healthy donors. Germline loops: CDR1 LNHDA, CDR2 SQIVND (reference sequence). The CDR3 consists of 15 residues. V dropped 5 bases and J dropped 1 base, with 14 bases sitting between them. PCR involved 60 Vbeta and 13 Jbeta primers. The method was immunoSEQ multiplex PCR; TCRdb's version includes in-frame clones alone and lacks a portion of them. The table shows approximately 120,000 clones, with 80% occurring only once. The TCR originated in a man aged 30-40 years in good health and CMV-seropositive. The sample comprised PBMCs. V gene TRBV19 combines with J gene TRBJ1-1; D uncertain. CDR3 nucleotide sequence: TGTGCCAGTAGTCCCCTCTGGCGGCCGAACACTGAAGCTTTCTTT. Translating it yields CASSPLWRPNTEAFF.